These 27 T cell receptor beta chains were sequenced from one sample in a study of monozygotic twins with cystic fibrosis. Clones were read by immunoSEQ multiplex PCR, and TCRdb kept only the in-frame ones, dropping some. Of 15,000 to 20,000 clones listed, around 96% were seen once; the top ten hold about 0.6%. What was sequenced was blood. Receptors originate from a girl aged 2-10 years with cystic fibrosis.

The sample holds one count of this clone. This chain joins TRBV5-1 and TRBJ2-5; possible D gene TRBD1, 6 bases. The DNA end is more similar to TRBJ2-7, so the J call may be wrong. Germline CDR1 is SGHRS and CDR2 is YFSETQ. The CDR3 length is 16 residues. The CDR3 region has the DNA TGCGCCAGCAGCTTAAGACAGGCGGACCTTAGCGACGAGCAGTACTTC. It specifies CASSLRQADLSDEQYF.

This sequence joins TRBV7-9 and TRBJ2-5; 7 bases line up with TRBD1. The V gene end was trimmed by 0 bases and the J gene end by 3 bases; junction bases not matched to a gene: 7. The CDR3 is made up of 16 amino acids. Germline CDR1 SEHNR, CDR2 FQNEAQ (reference sequence). The CDR3 DNA reads TGTGCCAGCAGCTTAGCCACAGGGGCTCGGAAAGAGACCCAGTACTTC. Translating gives CASSLATGARKETQYF.

CDR3 nucleotides: TGCAGCGTTGGAGGCTACTACGAGCAGTACTTC. Protein product: CSVGGYYEQYF. The gene calls are TRBV29-1 and TRBJ2-7; D is unresolved. The CDR3 extends over 11 amino acids. The V gene lost 4 bases and the J gene lost 3 bases, with 7 bases spanning the gap. Germline V gene lookup returns CDR1 SQVTM and CDR2 ANQGSEA.

This sequence joins TRBV6-5 and TRBJ1-3, with D maybe TRBD1 (5 bases). The length of the CDR3 is 16 residues. Trimming took 4 bases from V and 3 from J, leaving 16 bases between them. CDR1 and CDR2 (germline): MNHEY, SVGAGI. CDR3 DNA sequence: TGTGCCAGCAGTTTGACGGGGCCTGGGGTTGGAAACACCATATATTTT. Its translation is CASSLTGPGVGNTIYF.

V gene TRBV7-9 combines with J gene TRBJ2-3, with 7 bases that match TRBD1. The CDR3 has 16 amino acids. CDR1 and CDR2 (germline): SEHNR, FQNEAQ (reference sequence). V trimming: 5 bases; J trimming: 2 bases; junction bases outside the gene matches: 10. The CDR3 DNA reads TGTGCCAGCAGCCCCCATGGTGAGGGGGCCACAGATACGCAGTATTTT. Its translation is CASSPHGEGATDTQYF.

The CDR3, as DNA: TGTGCCAGCAGCCTCTCGATCTACGAGCAGTACTTC. This codes for CASSLSIYEQYF. The rearrangement joins TRBV28 to TRBJ2-7; D not resolved. Germline CDR1 MDHEN, CDR2 SYDVKM. The germline V and J ends were trimmed by 6 bases and 3 bases, with 9 bases remaining between them. The CDR3 runs to 12 residues.

The gene calls are TRBV5-1 and TRBJ1-1; a possible D gene is TRBD1 (6 bases). Germline V gene sequence: CDR1 SGHRS, CDR2 YFSETQ. V shed 4 bases and J shed 2 bases, with 12 bases lying between them. This CDR3 is 14 amino acids long. The CDR3 loop is CASSAGQSNTEAFF. The CDR3 bases are TGCGCCAGCAGCGCTGGACAGAGCAACACTGAAGCTTTCTTT. Filled out from reference TRBV5-1 and TRBJ1-1, the complete variable domain reads KAGVTQTPRYLIKTRGQQVTLSCSPISGHRSVSWYQQTPGQGLQFLFEYFSETQRNKGNFPGRFSGRQFSNSRSEMNVSTLELGDSALYLCASSAGQSNTEAFFGQGTRLTVV.

V gene TRBV9 combines with J gene TRBJ2-2; D perhaps matches TRBD1 (6 bases). Germline values: CDR1 SGDLS, CDR2 YYNGEE. V gave up 3 bases and J gave up 0 bases, with 15 bases separating them. The CDR3 extends over 17 amino acids. The CDR3 coding sequence is TGTGCCAGCAGCGCGACCAGGACAGAACCGAACACCGGGGAGCTGTTTTTT. This codes for CASSATRTEPNTGELFF.

The chain employs TRBV7-2 and TRBJ2-4, with a weak D call TRBD1 (5 bases). Germline CDR1 is SGHTA and CDR2 is FQGNSA. The ends were cut back, 3 bases at V and 4 bases at J, with 10 bases in the middle. The CDR3 consists of 14 residues. The CDR3 region has the DNA TGTGCCAGCAGCTTTAAGGGGTCAAAAAACATTCAGTACTTC. It is translated as CASSFKGSKNIQYF.

The genes are TRBV10-2 and TRBJ2-3, with D perhaps assigned TRBD1 or TRBD2 (5 bases each). V was trimmed by 6 bases and J by 1 base, leaving 8 bases between them. CDR3 length equals 13 residues. Germline V gene data show CDR1 as WSHSY and CDR2 as SAAADI. CDR3: CASRGRGTDTQYF. DNA of the CDR3: TGCGCCAGCAGGGGACGCGGCACAGATACGCAGTATTTT.

The J gene is TRBJ2-5, the V gene TRBV4-1; TRBD1 matches 7 bases. The CDR3 extends over 17 amino acids. CDR1 is MGHRA and CDR2 is YSYEKL in the germline V gene. Trimming at V came to 0 bases and at J to 2 bases, leaving 9 bases not matched to a gene. CDR3 residues: CASSQEPPRTGQETQYF. In DNA form, the CDR3 reads TGCGCCAGCAGCCAAGAACCTCCCCGGACAGGACAAGAGACCCAGTACTTC.

This clone was found a few times. This sequence joins TRBV6-1 and TRBJ1-5; weak D call: TRBD1 (5 bases). Trimming took 5 bases from V and 2 from J, leaving 13 bases between them. The CDR3 is 15 residues long. Germline V lookup: CDR1 MNHNS, CDR2 SASEGT. This chain's CDR3 is CASSSQGLGNQPQHF. In DNA, the CDR3 is TGTGCCAGCAGTAGCCAGGGTCTGGGCAATCAGCCCCAGCATTTT.

V usage is TRBV5-1 and J usage is TRBJ2-5; 8 bases are a match to TRBD1. CDR1 SGHRS and CDR2 YFSETQ come from the germline V gene. The CDR3 contains 15 residues. V was pared by 3 bases and J by 3 bases, with 7 bases of the junction left unmatched. The CDR3 coding sequence is TGCGCCAGCAGCTCGGCACCGGGACAGGAAGAGACCCAGTACTTC. It yields the protein CASSSAPGQEETQYF. Supplemented by reference TRBV5-1 and TRBJ2-5, the full variable domain reads KAGVTQTPRYLIKTRGQQVTLSCSPISGHRSVSWYQQTPGQGLQFLFEYFSETQRNKGNFPGRFSGRQFSNSRSEMNVSTLELGDSALYLCASSSAPGQEETQYFGPGTRLLVL.

Written as DNA, the CDR3 is TGTGCCAGTAGTATAGGGGCTGCAACTAATGAAAAACTGTTTTTT. It translates to CASSIGAATNEKLFF. The chain has TRBV19 and TRBJ1-4; D uncertain. Germline V lookup: CDR1 LNHDA, CDR2 SQIVND (reference sequence). V lost 1 base and J lost 0, with 6 bases in between. The CDR3 has 15 amino acids. Using reference TRBV19 and TRBJ1-4 for the parts outside the CDR3, the full variable domain is DGGITQSPKYLFRKEGQNVTLSCEQNLNHDAMYWYRQDPGQGLRLIYYSQIVNDFQKGDIAEGYSVSREKKESFPLTVTSAQKNPTAFYLCASSIGAATNEKLFFGSGTQLSVL.

Details on this clone: One end of the junction varies from germline; a read error may be responsible. The chain combines TRBV4-1 with TRBJ2-2, with 8 bases matching TRBD2. The CDR3 is made up of 16 amino acids. Germline CDR1 and CDR2: MGHRA and YSYEKL. The CDR3 DNA sequence: TGCGCCAGCAGCCTGGGACTAGGAGTGAACCCCGGGGAGCTGTTTTTT. It encodes CASSLGLGVNPGELFF.

This clone was detected once. The rearrangement joins TRBV27 to TRBJ2-3; D possibly matches TRBD1 or TRBD2 (5 bases each). The CDR3 contains 16 residues. Germline CDR1 is MNHEY and CDR2 is SMNVEV (reference sequence). Trimming stripped 4 bases from V and 1 base from J, with 15 bases between. CDR3 region: CASSSPFGARTDTQYF. CDR3 in DNA: TGTGCCAGCAGTTCCCCCTTCGGGGCACGCACAGATACGCAGTATTTT.

This chain connects TRBV30 to TRBJ1-2; no clear D gene. Germline V gene data show CDR1 as GTSNPN and CDR2 as SVGIG (reference sequence). The CDR3 totals 13 residues. V was cut by 4 bases and J by 4 bases, with 13 bases left in between. CDR3 bases: TGTGCCTGGACCCAACGGGAGTCCTATGGCTACACCTTC. Translating it yields CAWTQRESYGYTF.

This rearrangement joins TRBV6-1 to TRBJ2-7; 7 bases are a match to TRBD1. This CDR3 contains 14 residues. After removal of 3 bases from V and 0 bases from J, the junction contained 2 bases not matched to a gene. CDR1 and CDR2 (germline): MNHNS, SASEGT. CDR3 nucleotides: TGTGCCAGCAGTGACAGGGGGAACTCCTACGAGCAGTACTTC. Translated: CASSDRGNSYEQYF.

The V and J genes are TRBV10-2 and TRBJ2-7; D could derive from TRBD1 or TRBD2 (5 bases each). The V end lost 2 bases, the J end lost 0 bases, and 8 bases lay between the germline ends. CDR3 size: 14 residues. CDR1 and CDR2 (germline): WSHSY, SAAADI. CDR3 DNA sequence: TGCGCCAGCAGTGAGAGAGGGACCTCCTACGAGCAGTACTTC. Translating gives CASSERGTSYEQYF.

The chain combines TRBV7-8 with TRBJ2-1; D remains unclear. V was clipped by 7 bases and J by 10 bases, with 11 bases between them. Germline loops: CDR1 SGHVS, CDR2 FQNEAQ. This CDR3 is built from 11 residues. CDR3 DNA sequence: TGTGCCAGCACCTATGGGAAGGAGCAGTTCTTC. Encoded protein: CASTYGKEQFF.

The gene calls are TRBV28 and TRBJ2-5, with 9 bases fitting TRBD2. V dropped 1 base and J dropped 5; count of bases not matched to a gene: 8. The CDR3 contains 16 residues. Germline loops: CDR1 MDHEN, CDR2 SYDVKM. DNA for the CDR3: TGTGCCAGCAGTTTATTCCCCGCGGGGGGGCAGGAGACCCAGTACTTC. Translated, it gives CASSLFPAGGQETQYF.

V gene TRBV27 combines with J gene TRBJ1-2, with D maybe TRBD1 (5 bases). V was trimmed by 2 bases and J by 2 bases, leaving 12 bases between them. CDR3 length: 15 amino acids. Germline V gene data show CDR1 as MNHEY and CDR2 as SMNVEV (reference sequence). The CDR3 sequence is CASSLLGTENYGYTF. In DNA, the CDR3 is TGTGCCAGCAGTTTACTCGGGACGGAAAACTATGGCTACACCTTC.

The chain couples TRBV7-6 to TRBJ2-1; 9 positions match TRBD2. The germline V gene encodes CDR1 SGHVS and CDR2 FNYEAQ. The CDR3 has 16 residues. Unmatched junction bases numbered 5, after V lost 1 base and J lost 4 bases. CDR3 sequence: CASSLVGGGGYNEQFF. CDR3 DNA: TGTGCCAGCAGCTTAGTCGGCGGGGGGGGATACAATGAGCAGTTCTTC. The entire variable domain, with the rest obtained from reference TRBV7-6 and TRBJ2-1, is as follows: GAGVSQSPRYKVTKRGQDVALRCDPISGHVSLYWYRQALGQGPEFLTYFNYEAQQDKSGLPNDRFSAERPEGSISTLTIQRTEQRDSAMYRCASSLVGGGGYNEQFFGPGTRLTVL.

The chain uses TRBV5-1 and TRBJ2-1; D might be TRBD1 or TRBD2, each matching 6 bases. V dropped 3 bases and J dropped 4 bases, with 14 bases sitting between them. There are 15 residues in the CDR3. Germline-derived CDR1 and CDR2 are SGHRS and YFSETQ. CDR3 sequence: CASSWSGATYNEQFF. CDR3 in DNA: TGCGCCAGCAGCTGGTCGGGGGCCACATACAATGAGCAGTTCTTC. Full variable domain (outside the CDR3, taken from reference TRBV5-1 and TRBJ2-1): KAGVTQTPRYLIKTRGQQVTLSCSPISGHRSVSWYQQTPGQGLQFLFEYFSETQRNKGNFPGRFSGRQFSNSRSEMNVSTLELGDSALYLCASSWSGATYNEQFFGPGTRLTVL.

The rearrangement joins TRBV11-2 to TRBJ2-7; TRBD1 might be the D (6 bases). From germline, CDR1 is SGHAT and CDR2 FQNNGV. The CDR3 runs to 19 residues. Trimming shortened V by 4 bases and J by 1 base, and 26 bases separated the two germline ends. CDR3 amino acids: CASSSRTYHRATYSYEQYF. DNA of the CDR3: TGTGCCAGCAGCTCGAGAACATATCACAGGGCAACCTATTCCTACGAGCAGTACTTC.

The count of this clone is one. The CDR3 DNA reads as TGTGCCATCAGTGCGGCAGGGGTTAGCAATGAGCAGTTCTTC. It encodes CAISAAGVSNEQFF. This rearrangement joins TRBV10-3 to TRBJ2-1; D possibly corresponds to TRBD1 (6 bases). This CDR3 is 14 amino acids long. CDR1 ENHRY and CDR2 SYGVKD come from the germline V gene. V lost 4 bases and J lost 6, with 13 bases in between.

The V and J genes are TRBV10-3 and TRBJ1-2; 9 bases match TRBD1. Losses at the gene ends were 5 bases for V and 3 bases for J; bases not matched to a gene: 10. The CDR3 has 16 amino acids. Germline V gives CDR1 ENHRY, CDR2 SYGVKD. The CDR3 DNA reads TGTGCCATCAGTCCCGGGACAGGGTTCATGGACTATGGCTACACCTTC. Amino acids: CAISPGTGFMDYGYTF.